This TCR beta chain was found in a study of vaccination and CD4 T cells after COVID-19. Study-level background: Convalescent cases comprised 9 or 10 mild and one severe, all SARS-CoV-2 positive by nasal swab PCR. The authors exposed cells to overlapping spike peptides derived from SARS-CoV-2, HCoV-NL63, HCoV-OC43 and HCoV-229E.

To note about this clonotype: Its target is not known.

With the Oncomine TCR Beta short-read assay, DNA from cultured CD4+ T cells was sequenced. TCRdb fed the PCR reads into MiXCR, producing one record per CDR3 protein. The sample consists of more than 10,000 distinct CDR3 sequences, 70% to 75% of them appearing once. The treatment: roughly 11-day PBMC culture with coronavirus spike peptide pools or control peptides (ViraFEST assay). ViraFEST grew antigen-specific T cells using peptide pools, then sequenced TCRs. V lost 5 bases and J lost 3, with 14 bases in between. Germline lookup yields CDR1 MNHEY and CDR2 SMNVEV (reference sequence). This CDR3 has 14 residues.

This receptor was identified in a human donor who had recovered from COVID-19. Specimen: CD4+ T cells from blood, cultured in vitro. The chain couples TRBV27 to TRBJ2-7; a possible D gene is TRBD1 (6 bases). CDR3 in amino acids: CASSKRTGHYEQYF. In nucleotides, the CDR3 is TGTGCCAGCAGTAAGAGGACGGGACACTACGAGCAGTACTTC.